This T cell receptor (beta chain) was recovered during a study of cytomegalovirus exposure and HLA in healthy donors. For the study at large: There were around 390 genotyped donors. Of these, 75% to 85% fell in the genetic ancestry cluster associated with self-reported Caucasian donors.

The germline CDR1 and CDR2 sequences are SNHLY and FYNNEI. V lost 2 bases, J lost 11 bases, and 9 bases stayed unmatched. The CDR3 is made up of 14 amino acids. Concerning this clone: Its target is unknown.

The PCR was carried out with 60 Vbeta primers and 13 Jbeta primers. Libraries were prepared by immunoSEQ multiplex PCR; TCRdb keeps only in-frame clonotypes and omits some of them. The profile covers some 130,000 clones, with roughly 80% appearing a single time and about 2.2% taken by the ten largest. Study-level findings and limits: In most subjects, TCR beta sequences reportedly gave accurate predictions of HLA-A and HLA-B alleles. Three CMV-associated chains proved CMV antigen-specific in vitro.

The sequence was collected from a young man in good health and CMV-seronegative. The chain employs TRBV2 and TRBJ1-5; 7 bases are a match to TRBD1. Sequenced material: PBMCs. CDR3 sequence reads: CASSEQGVRGTQHF. CDR3 bases: TGTGCCAGCAGTGAACAGGGGGTTAGAGGGACCCAGCATTTT.